Given below is one TCR beta chain in context. Its target is unknown. This sample stems from a study of OX40 agonist ivuxolimab in advanced cancers. Across the whole study: There were three patients with partial responses, one having hepatocellular carcinoma and two cutaneous melanoma.

The protocol was immunoSEQ multiplex PCR, while the TCRdb copy is restricted to in-frame clones and leaves out a portion. This sample has 55,000 to 70,000 clones, with roughly 82% found just once. This CDR3 region has 14 residues. The V end lost 4 bases, the J end lost 3 bases, and 13 bases lay between the germline ends. The germline V gene encodes CDR1 SGDLS and CDR2 YYNGEE. Overall study findings and caveats: Undetermined was the antigen specificity of the expanded peripheral T cells. Among the lowest peripheral clonal expansion occurred in 0.1-3.0 mg/kg partial responders.

Sequencing used CD4+ or CD8+ T cells sorted from blood, obtained in a trial of the OX40 agonist ivuxolimab. This rearrangement joins TRBV9 to TRBJ1-2, with a possible D match to TRBD1 (6 bases). The source of this sequence is an adult with an advanced solid tumor such as melanoma, head and neck, liver or kidney cancer. This CDR3 is CASSPQTGDYGYTF. CDR3 nucleotide sequence: TGTGCCAGCAGCCCCCAGACAGGAGACTATGGCTACACCTTC.